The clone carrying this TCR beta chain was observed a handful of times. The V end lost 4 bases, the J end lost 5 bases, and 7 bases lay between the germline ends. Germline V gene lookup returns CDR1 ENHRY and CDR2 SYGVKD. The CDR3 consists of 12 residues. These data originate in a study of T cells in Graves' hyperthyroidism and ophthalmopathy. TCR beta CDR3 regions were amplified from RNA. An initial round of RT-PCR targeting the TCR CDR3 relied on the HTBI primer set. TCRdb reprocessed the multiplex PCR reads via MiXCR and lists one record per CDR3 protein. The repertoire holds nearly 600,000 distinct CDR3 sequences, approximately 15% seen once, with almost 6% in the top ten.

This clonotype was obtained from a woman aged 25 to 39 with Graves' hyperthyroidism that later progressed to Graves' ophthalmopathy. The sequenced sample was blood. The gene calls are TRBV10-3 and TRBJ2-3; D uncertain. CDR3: CAISGSGDTQYF. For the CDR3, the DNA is TGTGCCATCAGTGGGAGTGGAGATACGCAGTATTTT.